The present entry profiles one TCR beta chain with its context. This sample was taken from a study of cytomegalovirus exposure and HLA in healthy donors. Primers included in the PCR were 60 Vbeta and 13 Jbeta primers. Data came from immunoSEQ multiplex PCR; TCRdb stores just in-frame clones and leaves some out. The sample has 200,000 to 250,000 clones; 75% to 80% are singletons. The source material was PBMCs. The sequence was collected from a man younger than 35 in good health and CMV-seronegative.

CDR3 loop: CASSTTGMGTEAFF. The CDR3 DNA is TGTGCCAGCAGCACCACAGGGATGGGCACTGAAGCTTTCTTT. This chain connects TRBV9 to TRBJ1-1; D is possibly TRBD1 (6 bases). Germline loops: CDR1 SGDLS, CDR2 YYNGEE. V was clipped by 4 bases and J by 4 bases, with 14 bases between them. The CDR3 extends over 14 amino acids.